Presented here are 8 T cell receptor beta chains from one specimen sequenced in a study of post-analysis software for immune sequencing data. What these receptors recognize is not known. cDNA libraries for TCR beta contained unique molecular identifiers. TCRdb ran MiXCR on the PCR reads and lists one entry per CDR3 protein. The table records a few hundred thousand distinct CDR3 sequences, about 39% of them present only once. Study observations and caveats: Patients carried roughly five TRBV segments more frequently than controls did, and TRBV5-6, TRBV5-1 and TRBV20-1 were among them.

Material: blood. Source of these receptors: a girl aged 2 to 10 with multiple sclerosis.

The chain uses TRBV20-1 and TRBJ2-1, with TRBD2 identical over 8 bases. The germline CDR1 and CDR2 sequences are DFQATT and SNEGSKA (reference sequence). CDR3 size: 15 residues. Losses at the gene ends were 5 bases for V and 7 bases for J; bases not matched to a gene: 13. The CDR3 sequence: CSAPPGAGVRNEQFF. The DNA for the CDR3 is TGCAGTGCTCCCCCGGGAGCGGGAGTTAGGAATGAGCAGTTCTTC.

This clonotype was detected once. A read error may account for a junction end that differs from germline. The chain is built from TRBV7-8 and TRBJ2-1; D remains unclear. Germline CDR1 SGHVS, CDR2 FQNEAQ. This CDR3 has 13 amino acids. The CDR3 loop reads CASSLESTYERFF. CDR3 DNA: TGTGCCAGCAGCTTAGAGAGCACCTATGAGCGGTTCTTC. The full variable domain, rest sourced from reference TRBV7-8 and TRBJ2-1, is GAGVSQSPRYKVAKRGQDVALRCDPISGHVSLFWYQQALGQGPEFLTYFQNEAQLDKSGLPSDRFFAERPEGSVSTLKIQRTQQEDSAVYLCASSLESTYERFFGPGTRLTVL.

This chain uses TRBV9 with TRBJ2-4, with D possibly TRBD2 on 6 matching bases. Germline V gene lookup returns CDR1 SGDLS and CDR2 YYNGEE. The CDR3 extends over 15 amino acids. Trimming took off 4 bases at V and 13 bases at J, with 24 bases between the two ends. Here the CDR3 reads CASSLGAGTGREQYF. CDR3 DNA: TGTGCCAGCAGCTTAGGCGCGGGGACTGGACGGGAGCAGTACTTC.

This clonotype appeared once. One end of the junction varies from germline; a read error may be responsible. The CDR3 nucleotides read TGTGCCATCAGTGAGTCGACTCGAGGGGACGAGCAGGACTTC. It codes for CAISESTRGDEQDF. The V call is TRBV10-3, the J call TRBJ2-1, with D tentatively TRBD1 or TRBD2 (5 bases each). CDR1 ENHRY and CDR2 SYGVKD come from the germline V gene. The CDR3 runs to 14 residues.

The V call is TRBV2, the J call TRBJ2-5, with TRBD1 as a possible D gene (6 bases). The length of the CDR3 is 13 residues. The V end lost 8 bases, the J end lost 2 bases, and 12 bases lay between the germline ends. CDR1 is SNHLY, CDR2 FYNNEI, per germline. The CDR3 sequence: CASPGTLQETQYF. CDR3 nucleotides: TGTGCCAGCCCGGGGACACTGCAAGAGACCCAGTACTTC. The whole variable domain, remainder taken from reference TRBV2 and TRBJ2-5, is EPEVTQTPSHQVTQMGQEVILRCVPISNHLYFYWYRQILGQKVEFLVSFYNNEISEKSEIFDDQFSVERPDGSNFTLKIRSTKLEDSAMYFCASPGTLQETQYFGPGTRLLVL.

The DNA for the CDR3 is TGCGCCAGCAGCGCCAATCCCGGGACTAGCGGGTCCAAAAACATTCAGTACTTC. Amino acids: CASSANPGTSGSKNIQYF. The chain links TRBV5-1 to TRBJ2-4; 12 bases fit TRBD2. This CDR3 is built from 18 residues. Germline CDR1 SGHRS, CDR2 YFSETQ. V lost 4 bases to trimming and J lost 2 bases; unmatched junction nucleotides: 10.

V and J are TRBV28 and TRBJ2-7, with 9 nucleotides matching TRBD1. V lost 5 bases, J lost 4 bases, and 6 bases stayed unmatched. This CDR3 spans 14 amino acids. Germline V gives CDR1 MDHEN, CDR2 SYDVKM. The CDR3 is CASSTGGACYEQYF. The CDR3 DNA follows: TGTGCCAGCAGTACAGGGGGCGCTTGTTACGAGCAGTACTTC.

The V gene is TRBV27, the J gene TRBJ2-5; D perhaps matches TRBD2 (6 bases). CDR3 length: 15 amino acids. Trimming removed 3 bases at V and 5 bases at J, with 16 bases between. Germline V gene lookup returns CDR1 MNHEY and CDR2 SMNVEV (reference sequence). CDR3 region: CASSFRGEAQETQYF. DNA for the CDR3: TGTGCCAGCAGTTTCCGTGGGGAGGCGCAGGAGACCCAGTACTTC.